A single sample is the source of the 29 T cell receptor beta chains below, sequenced in a study of blood T cell repertoires in COVID-19. Clones were sequenced by immunoSEQ multiplex PCR, and TCRdb holds only the in-frame ones, with some missing. The sample lists some 120,000 clones, over 65% occurring once. Sequencing was performed on peripheral blood. These receptors originate from a man in his thirties or forties with acute or convalescent COVID-19.

This rearrangement joins TRBV6-5 to TRBJ2-1, with D perhaps TRBD1 (6 bases). Between the trimmed V and J ends, which lost 7 bases and 2 bases, there was a span of 15 bases. Germline CDR1 reads MNHEY; CDR2 reads SVGAGI. The CDR3 extends over 15 amino acids. CDR3 sequence (DNA): TGTGCCAGCAAGTCAGGGGTACTCCCCTACAATGAGCAGTTCTTC. This sequence encodes CASKSGVLPYNEQFF.

V gene TRBV7-9 combines with J gene TRBJ1-5; D gene uncertain. V dropped 1 base and J dropped 12 bases, with 13 bases sitting between them. Germline V lookup: CDR1 SEHNR, CDR2 FQNEAQ (reference sequence). The CDR3 is made up of 13 amino acids. In DNA, the CDR3 is TGTGCCAGCAGCTTAGGTCCCTTTTCTGTCCAGCATTTT. This translates into CASSLGPFSVQHF.

This chain uses TRBV2 with TRBJ1-2; D remains ambiguous. Germline V lookup: CDR1 SNHLY, CDR2 FYNNEI. This CDR3 is 15 amino acids long. Trimming removed 0 bases at V and 4 bases at J, with 12 bases between. DNA for the CDR3: TGTGCCAGCAGTGAAGCAGCCCTAGCCTTCTATGGCTACACCTTC. Residues: CASSEAALAFYGYTF.

V and J are TRBV6-5 and TRBJ2-2; 8 bases agree with TRBD2. V shed 0 bases, J shed 3 bases, and the junction held 3 bases outside the gene matches. The length of the CDR3 is 16 residues. The germline V gene encodes CDR1 MNHEY and CDR2 SVGAGI. The CDR3 sequence: CASSYSTSDHTGELFF. The CDR3 DNA is TGTGCCAGCAGTTACTCGACTAGCGACCACACCGGGGAGCTGTTTTTT.

The V call is TRBV9, the J call TRBJ2-1; 8 bases map to TRBD2. The ends lost 4 bases at V and 2 bases at J; junction bases unmatched: 5. Germline lookup yields CDR1 SGDLS and CDR2 YYNGEE. The CDR3 covers 15 residues. The CDR3 is CASSPAGATYNEQFF. The DNA for the CDR3 is TGTGCCAGCAGCCCAGCGGGGGCGACCTACAATGAGCAGTTCTTC.

The V gene is TRBV6-2 or TRBV6-3, the J gene TRBJ2-7; 9 positions agree with TRBD2. The ends lost 0 bases at V and 3 bases at J; junction bases unmatched: 3. The CDR3 extends over 15 amino acids. Germline assignment: CDR1 MNHEY and CDR2 SVGEGT. The CDR3 region has the DNA TGTGCCAGCAGTTACTCGGGAGCGGGAGGCTACGAGCAGTACGTC. It encodes CASSYSGAGGYEQYV.

This clone was seen a few times. The chain recombines TRBV2 with TRBJ1-5; TRBD1 matches 8 bases. The CDR3 spans 15 residues. V shed 6 bases, J shed 7 bases, and the junction held 11 bases outside the gene matches. The germline gives CDR1 SNHLY, CDR2 FYNNEI. CDR3 sequence: CASSRQGRDSQPQHF. The CDR3 DNA reads TGTGCCAGCAGCCGACAGGGGCGGGATAGCCAGCCCCAGCATTTT.

V is TRBV18 and J is TRBJ2-3; D perhaps matches TRBD1 (5 bases). The V end lost 1 base, the J end lost 2 bases, and 13 bases lay between the germline ends. The CDR3 covers 16 residues. Germline lookup yields CDR1 KGHSH and CDR2 LQKENI. The CDR3 reads CASSPRRGRVTDTQYF. In DNA form, the CDR3 reads TGTGCCAGCTCACCACGTCGAGGCAGGGTCACAGATACGCAGTATTTT.

The rearrangement links TRBV30 to TRBJ1-4; the match to TRBD1 covers 7 bases. This CDR3 is 15 amino acids long. V shed 0 bases and J 7 bases; nucleotides not matched to a gene: 8. CDR1 and CDR2 (germline): GTSNPN, SVGIG (reference sequence). CDR3 residues: CAWSVIRGGGEKLFF. The DNA for the CDR3 is TGTGCCTGGAGTGTAATAAGAGGGGGCGGTGAAAAACTGTTTTTT.

This clone was seen once. This same CDR3 is encoded by further DNA sequences in the sample. This chain connects TRBV5-8 to TRBJ1-4; 11 nucleotides match TRBD1. V lost 4 bases, J lost 0 bases, and 2 bases stayed unmatched. CDR3 length: 16 amino acids. Per the germline V gene, CDR1 is SGHTS and CDR2 is YDEGEE. The DNA for the CDR3 is TGTGCCAGCAGCCCGGGACAGGGGGCAACTAATGAAAAACTGTTTTTT. As protein: CASSPGQGATNEKLFF. The whole variable domain, filled in from reference TRBV5-8 and TRBJ1-4, reads EAGVTQSPTHLIKTRGQQATLRCSPISGHTSVYWYQQALGLGLQFLLWYDEGEERNRGNFPPRFSGRQFPNYSSELNVNALELEDSALYLCASSPGQGATNEKLFFGSGTQLSVL.

V gene TRBV3-1 (or the pseudogene TRBV3-2) combines with J gene TRBJ2-1, with 14 positions matching TRBD2. The junction had 6 bases not matched to a gene; V was cut back by 3 bases and J by 8 bases. The CDR3 is 16 residues long. Germline lookup yields CDR1 LGHDT and CDR2 YNNKEL (reference sequence). CDR3 in amino acids: CASSHRTSGRSHEQFF. Written as DNA, the CDR3 is TGTGCCAGCAGCCATCGGACTAGCGGGAGGTCCCATGAGCAGTTCTTC.

This clone was detected only a few times. V usage is TRBV4-2 and J usage is TRBJ1-1, with 8 bases fitting TRBD1. After removal of 0 bases from V and 5 bases from J, the junction contained 2 bases not matched to a gene. The germline gives CDR1 LGHNA, CDR2 YNFKEQ. This CDR3 contains 14 residues. CDR3 residues: CASSQDQGATEAFF. The CDR3 bases are TGTGCCAGCAGCCAAGATCAGGGGGCTACTGAAGCTTTCTTT.

The chain combines TRBV27 with TRBJ2-7; maybe TRBD1 (6 bases). In germline, CDR1 is MNHEY, CDR2 SMNVEV (reference sequence). CDR3 length equals 15 residues. The ends were cut back, 3 bases at V and 1 base at J, with 13 bases in the middle. As DNA, the CDR3 is TGTGCCAGCAGTTTCGATCAGGGGACGTCCTACGAGCAGTACTTC. It translates to CASSFDQGTSYEQYF.

The chain employs TRBV19 and TRBJ2-7; 10 bases are shared with TRBD2. Germline assignment: CDR1 LNHDA and CDR2 SQIVND (reference sequence). The CDR3 has 14 amino acids. J lost 3 bases, V lost 6 bases, and 5 bases had no gene match. Here the CDR3 reads CASRAGTSDYEQYF. The CDR3 coding sequence is TGTGCCAGTAGAGCCGGGACTAGCGACTACGAGCAGTACTTC.

The chain's CDR3 is CASSVGQGPIYGYTF. The CDR3 region has the DNA TGTGCCAGCAGCGTAGGCCAGGGGCCAATCTATGGCTACACCTTC. This rearrangement joins TRBV9 to TRBJ1-2; TRBD1 is a possible D gene (6 bases). From germline, CDR1 is SGDLS and CDR2 YYNGEE. The V end lost 0 bases, the J end lost 4 bases, and 13 bases lay between the germline ends. The CDR3 extends over 15 amino acids.

The rearrangement links TRBV25-1 to TRBJ2-7; 7 bases are shared with TRBD1. The CDR3 contains 12 residues. Germline CDR1 is MGHDK and CDR2 is SYGVNS. V was clipped by 8 bases and J by 3 bases; unmatched bases: 4. The CDR3 bases are TGTGCCAGCGGGGACAGAGTCTACGAGCAGTACTTC. Translating it yields CASGDRVYEQYF.

The rearrangement links TRBV12-5 to TRBJ2-6; D ambiguous. This CDR3 has 13 amino acids. The germline V gene has CDR1 LGHNT and CDR2 FRNRAP. Trimming cost V 11 bases and J 0 bases, with 8 bases left between them. CDR3 bases: TGTGCTTCTTCCCCCTCTGGGGCCAACGTCCTGACTTTC. It yields the protein CASSPSGANVLTF.

The chain carries TRBV4-2 and TRBJ1-4; maybe TRBD1 (6 bases). The V and J ends lost 3 bases and 5 bases respectively, with 16 bases between them. This CDR3 spans 16 amino acids. From germline, CDR1 is LGHNA and CDR2 YNFKEQ. CDR3 protein: CASSQVTGRGNEKLFF. CDR3 DNA sequence: TGTGCCAGCAGCCAGGTAACAGGGCGAGGAAATGAAAAACTGTTTTTT.

This chain uses TRBV5-1 with TRBJ2-7, with a weak D call TRBD2 (6 bases). Trimming removed 7 bases at V and 7 bases at J, with 21 bases between. CDR1 is SGHRS and CDR2 is YFSETQ in the germline V gene. The CDR3 spans 14 residues. The CDR3 here is CASRGGTSVGEQYF. In nucleotides, the CDR3 is TGCGCCAGCCGGGGCGGGACCTCGGTAGGGGAGCAGTACTTC.

The gene calls are TRBV7-3 and TRBJ2-1; the match to TRBD2 covers 8 bases. The germline V gene has CDR1 SGHTA and CDR2 FQGTGA. J was trimmed by 4 bases and V by 2 bases; bases with no gene match: 7. The CDR3 length is 16 residues. In DNA, the CDR3 is TGTGCCAGCAGCTTATACAGCGGGAGCGAATACAATGAGCAGTTCTTC. It specifies CASSLYSGSEYNEQFF.

The rearrangement links TRBV5-4 to TRBJ2-7, with D tentatively TRBD1 (6 bases). CDR3 length: 15 residues. V gave up 2 bases and J gave up 2 bases, with 14 bases separating them. Germline V CDR1 and CDR2: SGHNT, YYREEE (reference sequence). This chain's CDR3 is CASSLLGAAPYEQYV. The CDR3 DNA sequence: TGTGCCAGCAGCTTATTGGGGGCGGCCCCCTACGAGCAGTACGTC.

The V and J genes are TRBV30 and TRBJ1-5; 9 positions match TRBD1. V lost 5 bases to trimming and J lost 3 bases; unmatched junction nucleotides: 2. In germline, CDR1 is GTSNPN, CDR2 SVGIG (reference sequence). The CDR3 has 13 residues. CDR3 nucleotides: TGTGCCTGGGACAGGGGGTACAATCAGCCCCAGCATTTT. Protein sequence: CAWDRGYNQPQHF. The complete variable domain, with remaining parts taken from reference TRBV30 and TRBJ1-5, reads SQTIHQWPATLVQPVGSPLSLECTVEGTSNPNLYWYRQAAGRGLQLLFYSVGIGQISSEVPQNLSASRPQDRQFILSSKKLLLSDSGFYLCAWDRGYNQPQHFGDGTRLSIL.

This clone was found once. The gene calls are TRBV6-6 and TRBJ2-1, with 13 bases fitting TRBD2. The CDR3 extends over 14 amino acids. CDR1 is MNHNY, CDR2 SVGAGI, per germline (reference sequence). The J segment lost 10 bases and the V segment lost 7 bases, leaving 7 bases of the junction unmatched. The CDR3 DNA reads as TGTGCCAGCACTACTAGCGGGGGGGCCTTAGAGCAGTTCTTC. It codes for CASTTSGGALEQFF.

This clone was seen more than once but under ten times. The chain is built from TRBV7-2 and TRBJ2-2, with TRBD2 as a possible D gene (6 bases). This CDR3 has 16 residues. Germline CDR1 and CDR2: SGHTA and FQGNSA. V lost 6 bases, J lost 4 bases, and 18 bases lay in between. In DNA, the CDR3 is TGTGCCAGCAGTTCCCCTTGGGGGGTGCGCACCGGGGAGCTGTTTTTT. Protein product: CASSSPWGVRTGELFF.

This chain links TRBV30 with TRBJ2-7, with D possibly matching TRBD2 (5 bases). CDR3 length: 13 residues. Trimming took off 1 base at V and 1 base at J, with 8 bases between the two ends. Germline CDR1 reads GTSNPN; CDR2 reads SVGIG (reference sequence). CDR3 nucleotide sequence: TGTGCCTGGAGTGACGGGATTTCCTACGAGCAGTACGTC. Translated, it gives CAWSDGISYEQYV.

This CDR3 is CASSPSDRAAGEQYF. CDR3 nucleotide sequence: TGTGCCAGCAGCCCAAGTGACAGGGCCGCCGGCGAGCAGTACTTC. This rearrangement joins TRBV13 to TRBJ2-7, with TRBD1 identical over 7 bases. V lost 5 bases and J lost 6; bases outside the gene matches: 13. Germline-derived CDR1 and CDR2 are PRHDT and FYEKMQ (reference sequence). The CDR3 consists of 15 residues.

CDR3: CASSIQRSYNEQFF. In DNA, the CDR3 is TGTGCCAGTAGTATACAGCGGAGCTACAATGAGCAGTTCTTC. This sequence joins TRBV19 and TRBJ2-1, with a weak D call TRBD2 (5 bases). Germline CDR1 reads LNHDA; CDR2 reads SQIVND (reference sequence). Trimming cost V 2 bases and J 3 bases, with 8 bases left between them. The CDR3 contains 14 residues.

The chain combines TRBV6-5 with TRBJ2-7, with a possible D match to TRBD2 (6 bases). The CDR3 is 15 residues long. V lost 2 bases, J lost 7 bases, and 18 bases lay in between. Germline V lookup: CDR1 MNHEY, CDR2 SVGAGI. This CDR3 reads CASSYEVPARGEQYF. CDR3 DNA sequence: TGTGCCAGCAGTTACGAGGTCCCCGCCCGGGGGGAGCAGTACTTC.

The chain combines TRBV5-4 with TRBJ2-1; D unclear. Trimming stripped 0 bases from V and 6 bases from J, with 13 bases between. The CDR3 has 15 amino acids. Germline values: CDR1 SGHNT, CDR2 YYREEE (reference sequence). The CDR3 reads CASSLDLSTRNEQFF. The CDR3 DNA reads as TGTGCCAGCAGCTTGGACTTATCGACTCGCAATGAGCAGTTCTTC. Using reference TRBV5-4 and TRBJ2-1 for the parts outside the CDR3, the full variable domain is ETGVTQSPTHLIKTRGQQVTLRCSSQSGHNTVSWYQQALGQGPQFIFQYYREEENGRGNFPPRFSGLQFPNYSSELNVNALELDDSALYLCASSLDLSTRNEQFFGPGTRLTVL.